These 22 T cell receptor beta chains share one sample of origin, sequenced in a study of cytotoxic CD8 clonotypes in ibrutinib-treated CLL. Data came from immunoSEQ multiplex PCR; TCRdb stores just in-frame clones and leaves some out. The sample holds 100,000 to 150,000 clones; roughly 88% are singletons and the top ten take roughly 1.9%. This sample comprised PBMCs, obtained after 24 months of ibrutinib treatment. All receptors come from a human donor with chronic lymphocytic leukemia.

The CDR3 DNA follows: TGTGCCAGCAGAAGGAGGGGAGTATACGAGCAGTACTTC. Translated: CASRRRGVYEQYF. The rearrangement uses TRBV27 and TRBJ2-7; TRBD2 is a possible D gene (6 bases). This CDR3 contains 13 residues. V shed 6 bases and J shed 4 bases, with 13 bases lying between them. CDR1 and CDR2 (germline): MNHEY, SMNVEV (reference sequence).

This clone was observed a few times. The V and J genes are TRBV30 and TRBJ2-7, with 9 positions matching TRBD1. V was pared by 0 bases and J by 7 bases, with 7 bases of the junction left unmatched. Germline CDR1 is GTSNPN and CDR2 is SVGIG (reference sequence). The CDR3 is made up of 14 amino acids. CDR3 bases: TGTGCCTGGAGTGTAATGGACAGGGGAGGGGAGCAGTACTTC. It specifies CAWSVMDRGGEQYF.

The CDR3 nucleotides are TGTGCCAGCAGCTCCTCAGGGGAAGGGGATACGCAGTATTTT. Translating it yields CASSSSGEGDTQYF. The gene calls are TRBV7-9 and TRBJ2-3, with D possibly TRBD1 on 6 matching bases. The CDR3 extends over 14 amino acids. V was cut by 4 bases and J by 6 bases, with 14 bases left in between. CDR1 and CDR2 from the germline V gene are SEHNR and FQNEAQ (reference sequence).

This clone was seen only a few times. The rearrangement joins TRBV7-9 to TRBJ1-5; tentative D call: TRBD1 (6 bases). The CDR3 extends over 13 amino acids. Trimming removed 5 bases at V and 6 bases at J, with 11 bases between. Germline lookup yields CDR1 SEHNR and CDR2 FQNEAQ (reference sequence). CDR3 coding DNA: TGTGCCAGCAGCCCGGACAGAGTTCAGCCCCAGCATTTT. Translation gives CASSPDRVQPQHF.

The rearrangement uses TRBV27 and TRBJ1-2, with D possibly being TRBD1 (5 bases). CDR1 is MNHEY and CDR2 is SMNVEV in the germline V gene (reference sequence). V lost 5 bases, J lost 4 bases, and 11 bases lay in between. This CDR3 is 13 amino acids long. The CDR3 bases are TGTGCCAGCAGTATTACAGGAGGCTATGGCTACACCTTC. It encodes CASSITGGYGYTF.

This chain joins TRBV30 and TRBJ2-3; 10 bases are shared with TRBD2. Germline V gene data show CDR1 as GTSNPN and CDR2 as SVGIG (reference sequence). CDR3 length: 15 residues. The V and J ends lost 4 bases and 1 base, in that order; junction bases with no gene match: 5. In nucleotides, the CDR3 is TGTGCCTGGACCCCCGGGACTAGCGGCACAGATACGCAGTATTTT. It yields the protein CAWTPGTSGTDTQYF.

The V call is TRBV15, the J call TRBJ1-2; D possibly corresponds to TRBD1 (6 bases). CDR3 length: 15 amino acids. Trimming removed 0 bases from V and 4 bases from J, with 12 bases in between. Germline loops: CDR1 LNHNV, CDR2 YYDKDF (reference sequence). The CDR3 nucleotides read TGTGCCACCAGCAGAGAGAGGGGGATAGTCTATGGCTACACCTTC. The encoded protein is CATSRERGIVYGYTF.

The chain joins TRBV9 to TRBJ2-5; either TRBD1 or TRBD2 may supply D (6 bases each). V lost 3 bases to trimming and J lost 5 bases, with 8 bases between them. From germline, CDR1 is SGDLS and CDR2 YYNGEE. There are 12 residues in the CDR3. The CDR3 sequence is CASSEGGETQYF. The DNA of the CDR3 is TGTGCCAGCAGCGAGGGGGGCGAGACCCAGTACTTC.

The V and J genes are TRBV6-6 and TRBJ1-1; D not resolved. The ends were cut back, 5 bases at V and 11 bases at J, with 9 bases in the middle. The CDR3 length is 10 residues. Germline CDR1 and CDR2: MNHNY and SVGAGI (reference sequence). The CDR3 DNA sequence: TGTGCCAGCAGTACAGAAAGGGCTTTCTTT. It encodes CASSTERAFF.

The chain links TRBV15 to TRBJ1-2; D possibly corresponds to TRBD1 (6 bases). V shed 4 bases and J shed 4 bases, with 13 bases lying between them. CDR1 and CDR2 from the germline V gene are LNHNV and YYDKDF (reference sequence). The CDR3 is 14 residues long. CDR3: CATSILGASYGYTF. Here the CDR3 DNA reads TGTGCCACCAGCATACTGGGGGCCTCCTATGGCTACACCTTC.

The CDR3 sequence: CSANRNYGYTF. In DNA form, the CDR3 reads TGCAGTGCAAATCGCAACTATGGCTACACCTTC. The rearrangement joins TRBV20-1 to TRBJ1-2; D not certain. CDR1 and CDR2 (germline): DFQATT, SNEGSKA (reference sequence). Trimming removed 6 bases from V and 2 bases from J, with 7 bases in between. CDR3 size: 11 residues.

This clone was detected only once. The chain is built from TRBV5-1 and TRBJ2-5, with D possibly matching TRBD2 (6 bases). The CDR3 covers 13 residues. Germline V gene sequence: CDR1 SGHRS, CDR2 YFSETQ. The V end lost 4 bases, the J end lost 3 bases, and 10 bases lay between the germline ends. The CDR3 nucleotides are TGCGCCAGCAGCCGCGGGGCGGAAGAGACCCAGTACTTC. Protein product: CASSRGAEETQYF.

The chain uses TRBV6-1 and TRBJ1-5; no clear D gene. Trimming stripped 2 bases from V and 0 bases from J, with 11 bases between. This CDR3 region has 16 residues. Germline CDR1 MNHNS, CDR2 SASEGT. In DNA, the CDR3 is TGTGCCAGCAGTGAACAGTCTACGTATAGCAATCAGCCCCAGCATTTT. Protein product: CASSEQSTYSNQPQHF.

This clone was observed once. The chain recombines TRBV19 with TRBJ2-5; D may be TRBD2 (5 bases). Germline V gene lookup returns CDR1 LNHDA and CDR2 SQIVND (reference sequence). The CDR3 consists of 14 residues. V lost 3 bases and J lost 5, with 13 bases in between. CDR3 nucleotide sequence: TGTGCCAGTAGTATTCGAGGGCCCCACGAGACCCAGTACTTC. Its translation: CASSIRGPHETQYF.

The CDR3 loop is CASRPGQGGQKQYF. Written as DNA, the CDR3 is TGTGCCAGCAGGCCGGGACAGGGGGGCCAAAAGCAGTACTTC. The chain employs TRBV28 and TRBJ2-7; TRBD1 matches 11 bases. The CDR3 covers 14 residues. The germline CDR1 and CDR2 sequences are MDHEN and SYDVKM. The V and J ends lost 6 bases and 8 bases, in that order; junction bases with no gene match: 9.

This chain links TRBV18 with TRBJ1-2; 10 bases line up with TRBD1. Germline trimming cut 6 bases from V and 0 bases from J; bases unmatched to any gene: 10. Germline V gene sequence: CDR1 KGHSH, CDR2 LQKENI. The CDR3 runs to 17 residues. In DNA, the CDR3 is TGTGCCAGCTCTCCCGCGGGACAGGGGCGCTCTAACTATGGCTACACCTTC. It translates to CASSPAGQGRSNYGYTF. The entire variable domain, with the rest obtained from reference TRBV18 and TRBJ1-2, is as follows: NAGVMQNPRHLVRRRGQEARLRCSPMKGHSHVYWYRQLPEEGLKFMVYLQKENIIDESGMPKERFSAEFPKEGPSILRIQQVVRGDSAAYFCASSPAGQGRSNYGYTFGSGTRLTVV.

DNA for the CDR3: TGTGCCAGCAGCCGTCCCGGGACAGGGAAATATGGCTACACCTTC. Its translation: CASSRPGTGKYGYTF. The chain has TRBV7-2 and TRBJ1-2; the match to TRBD1 covers 9 bases. Trimming took 5 bases from V and 5 from J; bases not matched to a gene: 9. CDR3 size: 15 residues. Germline V gene lookup returns CDR1 SGHTA and CDR2 FQGNSA.

V gene TRBV9 combines with J gene TRBJ2-7; weak D call: TRBD2 (6 bases). The V gene's germline CDR1 is SGDLS and CDR2 YYNGEE. This CDR3 has 15 amino acids. Deletions cut 4 bases from V and 0 bases from J, with 14 bases between. The CDR3 here is CASSLGRGASYEQYF. In DNA form, the CDR3 reads TGTGCCAGCAGCTTGGGGCGCGGGGCCTCCTACGAGCAGTACTTC.

The chain has TRBV29-1 and TRBJ1-2; TRBD1 agrees at 7 bases. Germline-derived CDR1 and CDR2 are SQVTM and ANQGSEA. The trim removed 6 bases at V and 2 bases at J, leaving 9 bases unmatched. The CDR3 spans 14 residues. The CDR3 DNA is TGCAGCGTGAGGTCCCAGGACAGGAACTATGGCTACACCTTC. Translated, it gives CSVRSQDRNYGYTF.

The chain employs TRBV5-1 and TRBJ2-3; D gene unclear. Trimming stripped 0 bases from V and 3 bases from J, with 8 bases between. The CDR3 is 14 amino acids. CDR1 is SGHRS, CDR2 YFSETQ, per germline. The chain's CDR3 is CASSLAKETDTQYF. CDR3 sequence (DNA): TGCGCCAGCAGCTTGGCGAAGGAGACAGATACGCAGTATTTT.

This clone appeared many times. The chain uses TRBV19 and TRBJ1-2; D unresolved. This CDR3 is built from 15 residues. V was clipped by 5 bases and J by 0 bases, with 13 bases between them. Germline V gene sequence: CDR1 LNHDA, CDR2 SQIVND (reference sequence). The CDR3 nucleotides read TGTGCCAGTAGTGATCGAGCGGAATCTAACTATGGCTACACCTTC. It codes for CASSDRAESNYGYTF.

The chain carries TRBV9 and TRBJ1-1; no clear D. Germline CDR1 and CDR2: SGDLS and YYNGEE. There are 17 residues in the CDR3. Trimming took 3 bases from V and 11 from J, leaving 29 bases between them. DNA for the CDR3: TGTGCCAGCAGCGCCGATATCGGTCTGGCGGCCGGGTTGCGGGCTTTCTTT. This codes for CASSADIGLAAGLRAFF.